This T cell receptor beta chain is drawn from a study of shared clonotypes between healthy human individuals. Study in general: CD8 memory received one plate per donor, CD8 naive two, CD4 memory three and CD4 naive three. Study-level points and caveats: How much donors shared clonotypes was expected to be affected by sequencing depth.

Researchers divided each subset's genomic DNA evenly across several immunoSEQ plates. This table comes from immunoSEQ multiplex PCR, and its TCRdb copy is limited to in-frame clones, with some not included. The sample has more than 1.2 million clones, approximately 98.5% seen once; the top ten hold 0.36%. To note about this clone: The antigen is undetermined.

Trimming removed 4 bases from V and 2 bases from J; junction bases left unmatched: 4. The CDR3 has 15 amino acids. Germline V gene sequence: CDR1 LNHNV, CDR2 YYDKDF (reference sequence). The chain carries TRBV15 and TRBJ2-3, with TRBD2 identical over 9 bases. The source is a young man in good health. The sequenced sample was naive CD4+ T cells sorted from blood. Subset meaning: CD45RA+ positively selected. CDR3 sequence: CATSKAGGYTDTQYF. DNA of the CDR3: TGTGCCACCAGCAAAGCGGGGGGTTACACAGATACGCAGTATTTT.